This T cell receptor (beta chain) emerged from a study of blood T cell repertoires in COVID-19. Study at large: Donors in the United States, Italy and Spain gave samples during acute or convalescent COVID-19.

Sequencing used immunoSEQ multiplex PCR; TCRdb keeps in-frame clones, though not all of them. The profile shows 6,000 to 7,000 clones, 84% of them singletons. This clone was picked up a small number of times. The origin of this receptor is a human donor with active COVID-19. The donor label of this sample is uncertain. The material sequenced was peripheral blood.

CDR3 sequence: CASGGVGNGYEQYF. Written as DNA, the CDR3 is TGTGCCAGCGGCGGGGTGGGGAATGGCTACGAGCAGTACTTC. The V and J genes are TRBV2 and TRBJ2-7, with D possibly TRBD2 on 6 matching bases. Per germline, CDR1 SNHLY and CDR2 FYNNEI. Trimming stripped 8 bases from V and 3 bases from J, with 17 bases between. There are 14 residues in the CDR3.